Below, 11 T cell receptor beta chains from the same sample are listed, as sequenced in a study of blood T cell repertoires in COVID-19. The method was immunoSEQ multiplex PCR; TCRdb's version includes in-frame clones alone and lacks a portion of them. The sample lists under 300,000 clones; 85% to 90% were seen once. The source material was PBMCs or T cells enriched from blood (not recorded which). The receptors stem from a man aged 40-55 years who had recovered from COVID-19.

This clone was found once. The chain employs TRBV30 and TRBJ1-6; possibly TRBD1 for D (5 bases). CDR3 length equals 17 residues. V lost 2 bases and J 7 bases, leaving 21 bases between the germline ends. Germline-derived CDR1 and CDR2 are GTSNPN and SVGIG (reference sequence). CDR3 amino acids: CAWSSFLRDGRNSPLHF. Here the CDR3 DNA reads TGTGCCTGGAGTAGCTTTCTCCGGGACGGGAGAAATTCACCCCTCCACTTT.

This chain joins TRBV5-5 and TRBJ2-7; possibly TRBD1 for D (6 bases). V was shortened by 4 bases and J by 3 bases, with 20 bases between the two germline ends. In germline, CDR1 is SGHKS, CDR2 YYEKEE (reference sequence). This CDR3 region has 16 residues. Here the CDR3 reads CASSPETWVRGYEQYF. DNA of the CDR3: TGTGCCAGCAGCCCAGAGACTTGGGTCAGGGGCTACGAGCAGTACTTC. Combining the CDR3 with reference TRBV5-5 and TRBJ2-7 gives the whole variable domain DAGVTQSPTHLIKTRGQQVTLRCSPISGHKSVSWYQQVLGQGPQFIFQYYEKEERGRGNFPDRFSARQFPNYSSELNVNALLLGDSALYLCASSPETWVRGYEQYFGPGTRLTVT.

V usage is TRBV19 and J usage is TRBJ2-5, with D tentatively TRBD1 (6 bases). CDR3 size: 14 residues. Germline V CDR1 and CDR2: LNHDA, SQIVND (reference sequence). Deletions cut 3 bases from V and 2 bases from J, with 10 bases between. The CDR3 spells CASSIGGSQETQYF. Written as DNA, the CDR3 is TGTGCCAGTAGTATTGGGGGCAGTCAAGAGACCCAGTACTTC.

The CDR3 nucleotides read TGTGCCAGCAGCCGGACTAGCACCACTTACAATGAGCAGTTCTTC. This codes for CASSRTSTTYNEQFF. V and J are TRBV7-2 and TRBJ2-1, with 8 bases that match TRBD2. J gave up 4 bases and V 5 bases, and 7 bases lay outside the gene matches. This CDR3 spans 15 amino acids. Germline lookup yields CDR1 SGHTA and CDR2 FQGNSA.

The chain recombines TRBV18 with TRBJ2-6; D is perhaps TRBD1 (6 bases). Germline V lookup: CDR1 KGHSH, CDR2 LQKENI. CDR3 size: 16 residues. The germline V and J ends were trimmed by 1 base and 3 bases, with 10 bases remaining between them. The CDR3 protein is CASSPLQGNGANVLTF. The CDR3, as DNA: TGTGCCAGCTCACCACTTCAGGGGAATGGGGCCAACGTCCTGACTTTC. The full variable domain, with the rest looked up from reference TRBV18 and TRBJ2-6, is NAGVMQNPRHLVRRRGQEARLRCSPMKGHSHVYWYRQLPEEGLKFMVYLQKENIIDESGMPKERFSAEFPKEGPSILRIQQVVRGDSAAYFCASSPLQGNGANVLTFGAGSRLTVL.

The J gene is TRBJ1-2, the V gene TRBV3-1 (or the pseudogene TRBV3-2); D is unresolved. The V gene's germline CDR1 is LGHDT and CDR2 YNNKEL (reference sequence). CDR3 length equals 12 residues. V lost 0 bases to trimming and J lost 8 bases, with 7 bases between them. The CDR3 loop reads CASSQDFRGYTF. DNA for the CDR3: TGTGCCAGCAGCCAAGATTTCCGGGGCTACACCTTC.

The rearrangement joins TRBV19 to TRBJ1-3; D uncertain. The CDR3 spans 14 residues. Trimming took 5 bases from V and 4 from J, leaving 12 bases between them. Germline values: CDR1 LNHDA, CDR2 SQIVND (reference sequence). In nucleotides, the CDR3 is TGTGCCAGTAGTCTGGCGACTTCGGGAAACACCATATATTTT. Protein product: CASSLATSGNTIYF. The variable domain in full, completed from reference TRBV19 and TRBJ1-3, reads DGGITQSPKYLFRKEGQNVTLSCEQNLNHDAMYWYRQDPGQGLRLIYYSQIVNDFQKGDIAEGYSVSREKKESFPLTVTSAQKNPTAFYLCASSLATSGNTIYFGEGSWLTVV.

V gene TRBV5-1 combines with J gene TRBJ2-1, with D tentatively TRBD1 (6 bases). This CDR3 spans 16 amino acids. CDR1 SGHRS and CDR2 YFSETQ come from the germline V gene. Trimming pared 7 bases from V and 5 bases from J, leaving 22 bases between. CDR3: CASYKSRGPTNNEQFF. The CDR3 DNA follows: TGCGCCAGCTACAAGAGCAGGGGACCTACGAACAATGAGCAGTTCTTC.

The CDR3 region is CASSLPGAKTEAFF. The CDR3, as DNA: TGTGCCAGCAGTTTACCAGGGGCTAAAACTGAAGCTTTCTTT. J is TRBJ1-1 and V is TRBV28; tentatively, D is TRBD1 (6 bases). Germline CDR1 and CDR2: MDHEN and SYDVKM. V lost 2 bases and J lost 5, with 12 bases in between. This CDR3 has 14 residues.

The chain has TRBV14 and TRBJ1-2; D uncertain. The germline gives CDR1 SGHDN, CDR2 FVKESK. The CDR3 covers 16 residues. V was trimmed by 0 bases and J by 4 bases, leaving 15 bases between them. Written as DNA, the CDR3 is TGTGCCAGCAGCCAAGAAAGCGAAAGTAAAGGCTATGGCTACACCTTC. Its protein is CASSQESESKGYGYTF.

V gene TRBV28 combines with J gene TRBJ2-7, with 11 bases fitting TRBD1. Per the germline V gene, CDR1 is MDHEN and CDR2 is SYDVKM. After removal of 4 bases from V and 0 bases from J, the junction contained 8 bases not matched to a gene. This CDR3 has 17 residues. The CDR3 loop reads CASSSQGQGANSYEQYF. CDR3 coding DNA: TGTGCCAGCAGTTCACAAGGACAGGGGGCCAACTCCTACGAGCAGTACTTC.